These 13 T cell receptor beta chains originate from one sample sequenced in a study of blood T cell repertoires in COVID-19. Sequencing was performed with immunoSEQ multiplex PCR; in TCRdb, only in-frame clones are kept and a portion is missing. The sample lists roughly 180,000 clones, 75% to 90% occurring once. The sample consisted of PBMCs or T cells enriched from blood (not recorded which). Receptors were obtained from a woman in her fifties or sixties who had recovered from COVID-19.

The V call is TRBV7-8, the J call TRBJ1-2; 7 bases line up with TRBD1. This CDR3 has 12 amino acids. The germline V gene has CDR1 SGHVS and CDR2 FQNEAQ. Trimming at V came to 7 bases and at J to 9 bases, leaving 8 bases not matched to a gene. The CDR3 DNA follows: TGTGCCAGCATCCGAGAAGGGGGCCGCTACACCTTC. Translation gives CASIREGGRYTF. Full variable domain (outside the CDR3, taken from reference TRBV7-8 and TRBJ1-2): GAGVSQSPRYKVAKRGQDVALRCDPISGHVSLFWYQQALGQGPEFLTYFQNEAQLDKSGLPSDRFFAERPEGSVSTLKIQRTQQEDSAVYLCASIREGGRYTFGSGTRLTVV.

The CDR3 reads CASSPPAGSTDTQYF. The CDR3 nucleotides read TGCGCCAGCAGCCCTCCCGCAGGGAGCACAGATACGCAGTATTTT. The rearrangement uses TRBV5-1 and TRBJ2-3; weak D call: TRBD1 (5 bases). The CDR3 is made up of 15 amino acids. The ends were cut back, 4 bases at V and 0 bases at J, with 12 bases in the middle. Germline V lookup: CDR1 SGHRS, CDR2 YFSETQ.

This chain connects TRBV18 to TRBJ1-1, with D uncertain. From germline, CDR1 is KGHSH and CDR2 LQKENI. The germline V and J ends were trimmed by 3 bases and 0 bases, with 11 bases remaining between them. This CDR3 contains 15 residues. In nucleotides, the CDR3 is TGTGCCAGCTCACCCCAGTCCGGGTTGAACACTGAAGCTTTCTTT. Amino acid sequence: CASSPQSGLNTEAFF.

The J gene is TRBJ1-1, the V gene TRBV5-1, with TRBD1 identical over 7 bases. This CDR3 is built from 14 residues. Germline V gives CDR1 SGHRS, CDR2 YFSETQ. Trimming took 0 bases from V and 5 from J; bases not matched to a gene: 4. CDR3 residues: CASSLGTGETEAFF. The CDR3 DNA reads TGCGCCAGCAGCTTGGGTACAGGGGAGACTGAAGCTTTCTTT. The full variable domain, its missing parts supplied by reference TRBV5-1 and TRBJ1-1, is KAGVTQTPRYLIKTRGQQVTLSCSPISGHRSVSWYQQTPGQGLQFLFEYFSETQRNKGNFPGRFSGRQFSNSRSEMNVSTLELGDSALYLCASSLGTGETEAFFGQGTRLTVV.

The chain's CDR3 is CASSLGPNTEAFF. CDR3 nucleotide sequence: TGTGCCAGCAGTCTGGGGCCAAACACTGAAGCTTTCTTT. The chain recombines TRBV28 with TRBJ1-1, with a tentative D call TRBD1 (5 bases). The CDR3 extends over 13 amino acids. The ends were cut back, 5 bases at V and 2 bases at J, with 9 bases in the middle. Germline V gene lookup returns CDR1 MDHEN and CDR2 SYDVKM.

This chain joins TRBV18 and TRBJ2-7; possible D gene TRBD1, 6 bases. The V end was cut by 3 bases, the J end by 7 bases, with 16 bases between. Germline V CDR1 and CDR2: KGHSH, LQKENI. The CDR3 extends over 14 amino acids. The CDR3, as DNA: TGTGCCAGCTCACCCTCCTTGACCAGGGGTGAGCAGTACTTC. Encoded protein: CASSPSLTRGEQYF.

V and J are TRBV5-8 and TRBJ2-3; TRBD1 agrees at 9 bases. The ends lost 1 base at V and 8 bases at J; junction bases unmatched: 11. The CDR3 is 16 amino acids. Germline CDR1 reads SGHTS; CDR2 reads YDEGEE. The CDR3 region is CASSLSGTGITSTQYF. In DNA form, the CDR3 reads TGTGCCAGCAGCTTGTCCGGGACAGGGATCACTAGTACGCAGTATTTT.

A single count supports this clone. V and J are TRBV27 and TRBJ2-7, with TRBD2 matching 10 bases. J was trimmed by 7 bases and V by 9 bases; bases with no gene match: 9. In germline, CDR1 is MNHEY, CDR2 SMNVEV (reference sequence). The length of the CDR3 is 13 residues. DNA for the CDR3: TGTGCCAGTTGGTCTAGCGGGAGCGAGGAGCAGTACTTC. This sequence encodes CASWSSGSEEQYF.

The V and J genes are TRBV5-5 and TRBJ1-1; D gene ambiguous. The CDR3 is made up of 14 amino acids. Trimming removed 0 bases from V and 10 bases from J, with 16 bases in between. The germline CDR1 and CDR2 sequences are SGHKS and YYEKEE (reference sequence). As DNA, the CDR3 is TGTGCCAGCAGCTTGGAGTACGACAATTTAGGAGCTTTCTTT. It is translated as CASSLEYDNLGAFF.

The sample holds one count of this clone. The rearrangement links TRBV10-3 to TRBJ1-2; D might be TRBD1 (5 bases). Germline values: CDR1 ENHRY, CDR2 SYGVKD. The CDR3 length is 13 residues. V was cut by 2 bases and J by 4 bases, with 8 bases left in between. CDR3 in amino acids: CAISEQGSYGYTF. The CDR3 DNA reads as TGTGCCATCAGTGAGCAGGGAAGCTATGGCTACACCTTC.

The chain carries TRBV7-9 and TRBJ1-3; 8 bases align to TRBD1. The germline CDR1 and CDR2 sequences are SEHNR and FQNEAQ (reference sequence). J was trimmed by 3 bases and V by 5 bases; bases with no gene match: 0. CDR3 length equals 13 residues. The CDR3 spells CASSDRGGNTIYF. Written as DNA, the CDR3 is TGTGCCAGCAGCGACAGGGGTGGAAACACCATATATTTT.

The chain combines TRBV11-2 with TRBJ2-7, with 11 bases lining up with TRBD2. The CDR3 sequence is 15 residues long. The trim removed 4 bases at V and 0 bases at J, leaving 2 bases unmatched. Germline V lookup: CDR1 SGHAT, CDR2 FQNNGV. CDR3 sequence reads: CASSSLAGGSYEQYF. The CDR3 DNA reads TGTGCCAGCAGCTCTCTAGCGGGAGGCTCCTACGAGCAGTACTTC.

This chain connects TRBV6-5 to TRBJ1-2; tentatively, D is TRBD1 (5 bases). The germline V gene has CDR1 MNHEY and CDR2 SVGAGI. The V end lost 8 bases, the J end lost 5 bases, and 15 bases lay between the germline ends. This CDR3 has 13 residues. CDR3 region: CASGLREGYGYTF. The CDR3 nucleotides read TGTGCCAGCGGACTAAGGGAGGGGTATGGCTACACCTTC.